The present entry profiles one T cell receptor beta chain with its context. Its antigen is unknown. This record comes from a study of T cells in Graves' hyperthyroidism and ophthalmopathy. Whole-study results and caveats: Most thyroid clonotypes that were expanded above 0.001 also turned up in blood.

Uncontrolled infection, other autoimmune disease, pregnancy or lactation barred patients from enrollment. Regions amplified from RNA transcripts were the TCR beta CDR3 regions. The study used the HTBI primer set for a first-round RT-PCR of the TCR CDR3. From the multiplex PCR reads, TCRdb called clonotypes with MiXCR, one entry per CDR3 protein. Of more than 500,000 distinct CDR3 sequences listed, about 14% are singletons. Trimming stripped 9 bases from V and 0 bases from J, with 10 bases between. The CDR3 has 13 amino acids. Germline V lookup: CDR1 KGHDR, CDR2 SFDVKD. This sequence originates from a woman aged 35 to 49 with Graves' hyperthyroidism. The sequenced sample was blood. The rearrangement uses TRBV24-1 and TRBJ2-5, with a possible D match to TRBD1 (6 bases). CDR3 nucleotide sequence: TGTGCCACCCAACAGGGTTACCAAGAGACCCAGTACTTC. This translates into CATQQGYQETQYF.